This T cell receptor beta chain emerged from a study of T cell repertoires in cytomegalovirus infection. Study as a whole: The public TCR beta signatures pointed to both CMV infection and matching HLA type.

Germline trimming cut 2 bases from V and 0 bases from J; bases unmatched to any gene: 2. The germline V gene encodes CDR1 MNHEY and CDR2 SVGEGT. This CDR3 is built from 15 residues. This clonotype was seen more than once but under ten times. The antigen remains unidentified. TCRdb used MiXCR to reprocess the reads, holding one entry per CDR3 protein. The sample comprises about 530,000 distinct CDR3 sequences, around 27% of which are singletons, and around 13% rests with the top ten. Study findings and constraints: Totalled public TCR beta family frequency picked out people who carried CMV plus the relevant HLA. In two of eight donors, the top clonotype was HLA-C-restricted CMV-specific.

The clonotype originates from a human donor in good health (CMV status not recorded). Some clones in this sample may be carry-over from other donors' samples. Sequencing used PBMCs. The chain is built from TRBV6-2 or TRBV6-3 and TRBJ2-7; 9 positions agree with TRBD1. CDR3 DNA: TGTGCCAGCAGTTACGAGGGACAGGGCTCCTACGAGCAGTACTTC. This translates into CASSYEGQGSYEQYF.